The following is a T cell receptor beta chain sequence with its context. This clonotype was recorded a few times. This clone's antigen is unknown. Per-base qualities were not stored, and no clone one base away is much larger. From a lookup of the germline V gene, CDR1 and CDR2 are KGHDR and SFDVKD. V and J are truncated by 2 bases and 12 bases respectively, leaving an intervening sequence of 15 bases. The CDR3 has 13 amino acids, counting the end cysteine and phenylalanine. The sequence is cut down to CDR3 DNA, 39 bases in frame from base 1. Amplification of full-length TCR variable regions was done by 5' RACE PCR using constant-region reverse primers, and this step was followed by semi-nested PCR with Nested Universal Primer A. Using the ReliaPrep RNA Cell Miniprep System, total RNA was extracted, and the SMARTer RACE 5'/3' Kit was then used to reverse transcribe the RNA into 5'RACE-ready cDNA. Multiplex adaptors were used to barcode the full-length TCR alpha and beta libraries, which were then sequenced on an Illumina MiSeq. The original methods were these. For each of nine subset-tissue groups, sequencing data from the five patients were pooled, and the groups were compared by unsupervised clustering of TCR gene usage. The Morisita-Horn index, with shared sequences weighted by their contribution to each repertoire, was used to calculate repertoire similarity. TCRdb redid the processing of the public reads, applying fastp at Q25 and MiXCR, and retained in-frame beta chains. Under each unique CDR3 protein, matching rows form one entry showing the most common genes and DNA. The V and J calls reflect TCRdb's pipeline rather than the authors' work. The sample table lists under 65,000 distinct CDR3 sequences, roughly 20% of them with a count of one. The leading ten clones occupy 3.2% of the sample.

The data belong to a study (dated by TCRdb to the mid-2010s). Study-wide context: The study set out to test whether tumor-infiltrating Tregs in breast cancer get recruited from blood Tregs or are instead converted in situ from other CD4+ T cell subsets. What the research found in general, with its limitations: Rather than covering whole repertoires, validation in the larger cohort was restricted to a single TCR beta V-J rearrangement. The TCR alpha and beta sequences of tumor-infiltrating Tregs showed the greatest overlap with tumor naive CD4+ T cells, followed by blood naive CD4+ T cells. In terms of TCR gene usage, tumor memory CD4+ T cells clustered together with blood and lymph node memory CD4+ cells, as well as with lymph node naive CD4+ cells.

Tregs were isolated as CD4+CD25+CD127-/low cells. Tregs, naive and memory CD4+ T cells from tumor, blood and ipsilateral draining lymph nodes of a handful of breast cancer patients underwent full-length TCR alpha and beta sequencing. Tumor tissue, along with lymph nodes from ipsilateral axillary dissection, was perfused with PBS, minced, and then digested using collagenase I and hyaluronidase. FACS confirmed that the sorted cell populations were more than 90% pure. Sequencing was performed on tumor-infiltrating Tregs sorted from the breast tumor. The origin of this receptor is a female donor with breast cancer. This sequence uses TRBV24-1 and TRBJ1-1, and perhaps TRBD1 as D gene, on 6 matching bases. The DNA sequence follows: TGTGCCACCAGTGATTCCGGACAGACTGGAACTTTCTTT. Its protein product is CATSDSGQTGTFF.